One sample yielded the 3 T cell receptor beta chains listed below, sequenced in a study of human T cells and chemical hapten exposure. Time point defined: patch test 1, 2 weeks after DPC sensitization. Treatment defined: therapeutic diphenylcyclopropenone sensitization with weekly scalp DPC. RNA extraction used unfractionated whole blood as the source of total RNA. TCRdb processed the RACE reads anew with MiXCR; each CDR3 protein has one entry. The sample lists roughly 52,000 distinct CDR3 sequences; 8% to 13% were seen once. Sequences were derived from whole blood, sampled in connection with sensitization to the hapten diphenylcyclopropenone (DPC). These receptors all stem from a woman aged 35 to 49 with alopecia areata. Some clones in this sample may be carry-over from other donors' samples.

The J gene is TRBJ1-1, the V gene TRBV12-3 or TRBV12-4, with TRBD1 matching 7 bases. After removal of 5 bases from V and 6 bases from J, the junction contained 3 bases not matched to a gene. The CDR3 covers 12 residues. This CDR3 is CASSDRVSEAFF. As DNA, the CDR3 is TGTGCCAGCAGTGACAGGGTATCTGAAGCTTTCTTT.

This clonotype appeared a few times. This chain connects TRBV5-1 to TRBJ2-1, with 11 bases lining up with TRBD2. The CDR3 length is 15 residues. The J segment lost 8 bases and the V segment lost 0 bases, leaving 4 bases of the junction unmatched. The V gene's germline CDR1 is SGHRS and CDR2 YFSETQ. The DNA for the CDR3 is TGCGCCAGCAGCTTGGAGGCTAGCGGGGGGTATGAGCAGTTCTTC. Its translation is CASSLEASGGYEQFF.

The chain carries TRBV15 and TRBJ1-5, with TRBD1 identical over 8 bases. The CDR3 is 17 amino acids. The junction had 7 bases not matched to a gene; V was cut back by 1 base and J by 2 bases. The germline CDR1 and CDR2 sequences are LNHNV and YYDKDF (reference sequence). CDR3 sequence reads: CATSRAFGQGGNQPQHF. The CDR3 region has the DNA TGTGCCACCAGCAGAGCTTTCGGACAGGGTGGCAATCAGCCCCAGCATTTT.